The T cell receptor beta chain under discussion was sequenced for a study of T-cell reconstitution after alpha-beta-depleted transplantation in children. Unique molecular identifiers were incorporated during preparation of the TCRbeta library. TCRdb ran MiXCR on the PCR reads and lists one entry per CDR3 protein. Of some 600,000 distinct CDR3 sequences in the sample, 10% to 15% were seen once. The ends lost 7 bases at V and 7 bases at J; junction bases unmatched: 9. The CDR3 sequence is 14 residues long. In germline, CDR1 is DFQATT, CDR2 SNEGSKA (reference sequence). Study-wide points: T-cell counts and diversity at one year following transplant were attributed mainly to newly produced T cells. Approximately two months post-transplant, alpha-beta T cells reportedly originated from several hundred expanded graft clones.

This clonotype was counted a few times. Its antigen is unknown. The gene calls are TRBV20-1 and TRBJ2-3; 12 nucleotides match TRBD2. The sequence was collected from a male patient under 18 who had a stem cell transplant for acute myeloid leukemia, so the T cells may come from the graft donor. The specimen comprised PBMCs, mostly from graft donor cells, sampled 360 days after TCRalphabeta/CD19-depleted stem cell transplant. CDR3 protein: CSGQLAGGANTQYF. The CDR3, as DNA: TGCAGTGGGCAGCTAGCGGGGGGGGCGAATACGCAGTATTTT.